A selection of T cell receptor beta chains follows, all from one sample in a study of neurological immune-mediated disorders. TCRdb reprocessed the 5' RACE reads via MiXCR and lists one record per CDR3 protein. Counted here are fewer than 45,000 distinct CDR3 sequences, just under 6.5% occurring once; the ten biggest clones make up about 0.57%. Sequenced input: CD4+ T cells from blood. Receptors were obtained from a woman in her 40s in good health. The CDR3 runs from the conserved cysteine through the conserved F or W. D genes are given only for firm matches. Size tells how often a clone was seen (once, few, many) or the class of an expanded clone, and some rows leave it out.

CDR3aa: CASSPSGSTDTQYF
CDR3nt: TGTGCCAGCAGCCCGAGCGGGAGCACAGATACGCAGTATTTT
d_gene: -
abundance: many
v_gene: TRBV7-2
j_gene: TRBJ2-3
len: 14

CDR3aa: CASSSTESYEQYF
CDR3nt: TGTGCCAGCAGCTCAACGGAATCCTACGAGCAGTACTTC
d_gene: -
abundance: many
v_gene: TRBV7-2
j_gene: TRBJ2-7
len: 13

CDR3aa: CSAIGTGTSYEQYF
CDR3nt: TGCAGTGCTATTGGGACAGGCACCTCCTACGAGCAGTACTTC
d_gene: TRBD1
abundance: many
v_gene: TRBV20-1
j_gene: TRBJ2-7
len: 14

CDR3aa: CASSSGMQGGEQFF
CDR3nt: TGTGCCAGCAGCTCGGGTATGCAGGGTGGTGAGCAGTTCTTC
d_gene: -
abundance: -
v_gene: TRBV7-2
j_gene: TRBJ2-1
len: 14

CDR3aa: CASSSEGILQPQHF
CDR3nt: TGTGCCAGTAGTTCCGAGGGAATTCTTCAGCCCCAGCATTTT
d_gene: -
abundance: -
v_gene: TRBV19
j_gene: TRBJ1-5
len: 14

CDR3aa: CASSVGQATNEKLFF
CDR3nt: TGCGCCAGCAGCGTAGGACAAGCAACTAATGAAAAACTGTTTTTT
d_gene: -
abundance: many
v_gene: TRBV5-1
j_gene: TRBJ1-4
len: 15

CDR3aa: CASSQDRADTQYF
CDR3nt: TGTGCCAGCAGCCAAGATAGAGCAGATACGCAGTATTTT
d_gene: -
abundance: many
v_gene: TRBV7-2
j_gene: TRBJ2-3
len: 13

CDR3aa: CSAFPGGRNSGNTIYF
CDR3nt: TGCAGTGCTTTTCCCGGGGGCAGAAACTCTGGAAACACCATATATTTT
d_gene: -
abundance: many
v_gene: TRBV20-1
j_gene: TRBJ1-3
len: 16

CDR3aa: CSALSPGTSYNEQFF
CDR3nt: TGCAGTGCCCTGAGCCCAGGGACGTCCTACAATGAGCAGTTCTTC
d_gene: -
abundance: many
v_gene: TRBV20-1
j_gene: TRBJ2-1
len: 15

CDR3aa: CSARVLGETQYF
CDR3nt: TGCAGTGCTAGGGTCTTGGGAGAGACCCAGTACTTC
d_gene: -
abundance: many
v_gene: TRBV20-1
j_gene: TRBJ2-5
len: 12

CDR3aa: CASTAAGSGYNEQFF
CDR3nt: TGTGCCAGCACCGCCGCGGGGAGCGGGTACAATGAGCAGTTCTTC
d_gene: -
abundance: many
v_gene: TRBV28
j_gene: TRBJ2-1
len: 15

CDR3aa: CASSLVTSGKANEQFF
CDR3nt: TGCGCCAGCAGCTTGGTGACTAGCGGGAAGGCCAATGAGCAGTTCTTC
d_gene: TRBD2
abundance: many
v_gene: TRBV5-1
j_gene: TRBJ2-1
len: 16

CDR3aa: CASSPRTEFYGYTF
CDR3nt: TGTGCCAGCAGCCCTCGGACAGAGTTCTATGGCTACACCTTC
d_gene: -
abundance: many
v_gene: TRBV11-2
j_gene: TRBJ1-2
len: 14